This TCR beta chain is from a study of blood T cell repertoires in COVID-19. Study context: The analysed material was cDNA or gDNA that came from T cells, B-cell-depleted T cells, or PBMCs.

In the study's own analysis: Researchers report that nucleated cell counts were estimated from reference gene primer amplification. The repertoire was sequenced with immunoSEQ multiplex PCR; TCRdb's copy has only in-frame clones and lacks some. V and J calls and clone size come straight from that table; D and trimming were deduced from the DNA. The sample has about 290,000 clones, just under 85% seen once. The trim removed 6 bases at V and 4 bases at J, leaving 1 base unmatched. CDR3 length equals 12 residues. This chain uses TRBV12-3 or TRBV12-4 with TRBJ1-2; 8 positions agree with TRBD1. This TCR was sampled from a woman aged 50 to 60 with active or convalescent COVID-19. Material: peripheral blood. Here the CDR3 reads CASRTGVYGYTF. Here the CDR3 DNA reads TGTGCCAGCAGGACAGGGGTCTATGGCTACACCTTC.